The clone carrying this T cell receptor (beta chain) was seen ten or more times. Its antigen is unknown. V lost 3 bases, J lost 14 bases, and 16 bases lay in between. This CDR3 is built from 12 residues. CDR1 is MNHEY, CDR2 SVGAGI, per germline. Full-length variable regions came from constant-region reverse primers plus semi-nested Nested Universal Primer A PCR. TCRdb used MiXCR to reprocess the 5' RACE reads, holding one entry per CDR3 protein. The sample lists about 59,000 distinct CDR3 sequences, around 20% seen once, with roughly 3.2% in the top ten. Study outcomes and limitations: In terms of TCR gene usage, tumor memory CD4+ T cells clustered together with blood and lymph node memory CD4+ cells, as well as with lymph node naive CD4+ cells. Tumor-infiltrating Treg TCR alpha and beta sequences overlapped most with tumor naive CD4+ T cells, then blood naive. Whole repertoires were not studied in the larger cohort, only one V-J beta rearrangement.

The sorted Tregs were CD4+CD25+CD127-/low cells. Sequencing was carried out using tumor-infiltrating Tregs sorted from the breast tumor. The sequence derives from a female donor with breast cancer. This chain links TRBV6-5 with TRBJ1-1; D is unresolved. CDR3 in amino acids: CASSYFSGPYFF. The DNA for the CDR3 is TGTGCCAGCAGTTATTTCTCTGGTCCTTACTTCTTT.